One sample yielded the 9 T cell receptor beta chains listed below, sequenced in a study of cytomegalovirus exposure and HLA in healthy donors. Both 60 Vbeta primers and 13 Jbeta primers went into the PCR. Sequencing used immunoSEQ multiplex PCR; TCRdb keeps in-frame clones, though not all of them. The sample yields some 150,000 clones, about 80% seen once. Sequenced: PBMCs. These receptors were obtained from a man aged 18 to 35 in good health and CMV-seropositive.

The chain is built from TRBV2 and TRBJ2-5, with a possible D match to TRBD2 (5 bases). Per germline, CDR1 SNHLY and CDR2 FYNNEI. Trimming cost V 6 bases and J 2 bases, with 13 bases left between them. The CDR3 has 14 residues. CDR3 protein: CASSDEQRQETQYF. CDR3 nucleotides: TGTGCCAGCAGCGACGAACAGCGGCAAGAGACCCAGTACTTC.

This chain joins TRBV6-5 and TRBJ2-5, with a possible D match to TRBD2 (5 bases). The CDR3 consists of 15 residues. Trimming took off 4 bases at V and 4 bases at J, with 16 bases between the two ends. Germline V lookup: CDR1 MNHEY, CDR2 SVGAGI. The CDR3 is CASSSLEAAGETQYF. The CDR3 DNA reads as TGTGCCAGCAGTTCCCTTGAGGCCGCGGGAGAGACCCAGTACTTC.

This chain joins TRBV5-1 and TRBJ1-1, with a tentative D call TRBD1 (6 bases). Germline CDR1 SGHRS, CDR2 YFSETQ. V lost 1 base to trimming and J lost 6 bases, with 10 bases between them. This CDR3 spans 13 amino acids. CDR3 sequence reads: CASSLMDSAEAFF. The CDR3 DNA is TGCGCCAGCAGCTTGATGGACAGCGCTGAAGCTTTCTTT.

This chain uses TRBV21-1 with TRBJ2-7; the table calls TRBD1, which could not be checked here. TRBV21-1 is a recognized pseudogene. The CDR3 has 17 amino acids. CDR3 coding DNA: TGTGCCAGCAGCAAAGAAGGACAGGGCAAGAGCTCCTACGAGCAGTACTTC. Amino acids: CASSKEGQGKSSYEQYF.

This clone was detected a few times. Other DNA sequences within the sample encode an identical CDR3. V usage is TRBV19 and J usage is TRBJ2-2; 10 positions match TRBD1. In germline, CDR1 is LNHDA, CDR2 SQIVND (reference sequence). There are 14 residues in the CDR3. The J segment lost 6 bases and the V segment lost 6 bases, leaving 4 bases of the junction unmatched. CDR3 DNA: TGTGCCAGTAGAGGGACAGGGGTTGCCGGGGAGCTGTTTTTT. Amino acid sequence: CASRGTGVAGELFF.

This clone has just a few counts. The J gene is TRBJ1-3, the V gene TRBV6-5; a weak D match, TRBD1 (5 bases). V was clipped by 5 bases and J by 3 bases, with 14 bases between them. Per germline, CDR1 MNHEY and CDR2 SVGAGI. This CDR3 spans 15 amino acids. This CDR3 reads CASSPQDQGGNTIYF. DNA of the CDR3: TGTGCCAGCAGTCCCCAGGACCAGGGTGGAAACACCATATATTTT.

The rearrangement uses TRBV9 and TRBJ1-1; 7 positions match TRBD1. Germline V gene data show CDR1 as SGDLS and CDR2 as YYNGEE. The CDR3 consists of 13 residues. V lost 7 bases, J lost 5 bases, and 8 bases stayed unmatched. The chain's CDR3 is CASGDRGGTEAFF. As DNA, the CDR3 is TGTGCCAGCGGGGACAGAGGGGGGACTGAAGCTTTCTTT.

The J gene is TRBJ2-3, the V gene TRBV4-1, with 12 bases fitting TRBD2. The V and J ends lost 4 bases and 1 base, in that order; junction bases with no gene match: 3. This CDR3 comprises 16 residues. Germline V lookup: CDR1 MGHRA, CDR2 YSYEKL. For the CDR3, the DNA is TGCGCCAGCAGCCTCCGACTAGCGGGAGGCACAGATACGCAGTATTTT. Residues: CASSLRLAGGTDTQYF.

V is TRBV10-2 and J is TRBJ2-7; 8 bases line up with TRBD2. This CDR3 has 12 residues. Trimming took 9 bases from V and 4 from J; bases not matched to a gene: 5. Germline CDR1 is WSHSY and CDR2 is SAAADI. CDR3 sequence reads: CASSGTIYEQYF. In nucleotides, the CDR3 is TGCGCCAGTAGCGGGACGATATACGAGCAGTACTTC.